One sample yielded the 10 T cell receptor beta chains listed below, sequenced in a study of blood T cell repertoires in COVID-19. Data came from immunoSEQ multiplex PCR; TCRdb stores just in-frame clones and leaves some out. The sample carries around 320,000 clones, 85% to 95% recorded once. Sequences were obtained from PBMCs or T cells enriched from blood (not recorded which). The source of these receptors is a woman in her twenties or thirties who had been exposed to COVID-19.

V is TRBV12-3 or TRBV12-4 and J is TRBJ1-2, with 7 bases matching TRBD1. There are 13 residues in the CDR3. V lost 7 bases, J lost 6 bases, and 8 bases stayed unmatched. Here the CDR3 reads CASTQEGADGYTF. Here the CDR3 DNA reads TGTGCCAGCACCCAGGAGGGGGCTGATGGCTACACCTTC.

V is TRBV9 and J is TRBJ2-2, with 9 bases lining up with TRBD1. The CDR3 runs to 15 residues. Trimming took 3 bases from V and 5 from J; bases not matched to a gene: 5. Germline V gene data show CDR1 as SGDLS and CDR2 as YYNGEE. CDR3 loop: CASSGGTGRTGELFF. The CDR3 nucleotides are TGTGCCAGCAGCGGTGGGACAGGGAGAACCGGGGAGCTGTTTTTT.

The CDR3: CASSYSSAGRGDGEQYF. The CDR3 bases are TGTGCCAGCAGTTACTCTTCGGCGGGCAGGGGTGATGGCGAGCAGTACTTC. The chain couples TRBV6-2 or TRBV6-3 to TRBJ2-7; weak D call: TRBD1 (6 bases). This CDR3 has 17 amino acids. Germline-derived CDR1 and CDR2 are MNHEY and SVGEGT. The V end was cut by 0 bases, the J end by 6 bases, with 21 bases between.

The V and J genes are TRBV4-1 and TRBJ1-3, with a tentative D call TRBD1 (5 bases). The germline V and J ends were trimmed by 0 bases and 3 bases, with 12 bases remaining between them. The CDR3 is 16 amino acids. CDR1 and CDR2 from the germline V gene are MGHRA and YSYEKL. The CDR3 DNA reads TGCGCCAGCAGCCAAGAGGGGAGGGGACGTGGAAACACCATATATTTT. Amino acids: CASSQEGRGRGNTIYF.

This clone was seen a handful of times. The V gene is TRBV6-5, the J gene TRBJ2-7, with 9 positions matching TRBD1. Germline V gene sequence: CDR1 MNHEY, CDR2 SVGAGI. This CDR3 has 15 amino acids. V lost 4 bases and J lost 6; bases outside the gene matches: 10. DNA of the CDR3: TGTGCCAGCAGTTTAACCGGGACAGGGTCTCTCGAGCAGTACTTC. This encodes CASSLTGTGSLEQYF.

The sample holds a few counts of this clone. This chain connects TRBV7-3 to TRBJ2-1, with 16 bases lining up with TRBD2. J lost 10 bases, V lost 5 bases, and 8 bases had no gene match. The germline gives CDR1 SGHTA, CDR2 FQGTGA. The CDR3 is made up of 16 amino acids. The CDR3 here is CASSPGTSGGALEQFF. In DNA, the CDR3 is TGTGCCAGCAGCCCGGGGACTAGCGGGGGGGCCTTGGAGCAGTTCTTC.

The V call is TRBV4-2, the J call TRBJ2-7, with 10 bases lining up with TRBD2. CDR1 and CDR2 from the germline V gene are LGHNA and YNFKEQ. The CDR3 length is 14 residues. V lost 3 bases, J lost 7 bases, and 6 bases stayed unmatched. The CDR3 is CASSQTPTSGEQYF. The CDR3 nucleotides read TGTGCCAGCAGCCAGACCCCGACTAGCGGGGAGCAGTACTTC.

The chain uses TRBV30 and TRBJ1-4, with TRBD1 matching over 7 bases. The CDR3 runs to 15 residues. V lost 1 base and J lost 0; bases outside the gene matches: 2. In germline, CDR1 is GTSNPN, CDR2 SVGIG (reference sequence). The CDR3 region is CAWSEGTATNEKLFF. CDR3 nucleotides: TGTGCCTGGAGTGAGGGGACAGCAACTAATGAAAAACTGTTTTTT.

The V call is TRBV3-1 (or the pseudogene TRBV3-2), the J call TRBJ1-1; D is unclear. In germline, CDR1 is LGHDT, CDR2 YNNKEL (reference sequence). The CDR3 has 15 amino acids. V was pared by 0 bases and J by 2 bases, with 10 bases between. The chain's CDR3 is CASSQERVLNTEAFF. The CDR3 bases are TGTGCCAGCAGCCAAGAGAGAGTTTTAAACACTGAAGCTTTCTTT.

The rearrangement joins TRBV28 to TRBJ2-7, with D maybe TRBD2 (5 bases). The CDR3 contains 14 residues. The germline CDR1 and CDR2 sequences are MDHEN and SYDVKM. Trimming pared 6 bases from V and 2 bases from J, leaving 14 bases between. CDR3 residues: CASRPDWGTYEQYF. The CDR3 DNA sequence: TGTGCCAGCAGACCGGACTGGGGAACCTACGAGCAGTACTTC.